The 26 T cell receptor beta chains in this list originate from one sample, sequenced in a study of CD8+ T cells in alopecia areata. Treatment here: oral pan-JAK inhibitor, 5-10 mg twice daily. It was cDNA, reverse transcribed from extracted RNA, that served as the sequencing template. Produced via immunoSEQ multiplex PCR; TCRdb's table is partial and in-frame only. The repertoire holds about 210,000 clones, with roughly two fifths as singletons. The sample in question was CD4+ T cells sorted from blood, obtained around week 31, from a patient treated with tofacitinib. The source is a human donor with alopecia areata.

This clone was seen a few times. The rearrangement links TRBV18 to TRBJ1-3, with TRBD1 identical over 7 bases. Trimming removed 3 bases from V and 0 bases from J; junction bases left unmatched: 5. The CDR3 runs 16 residues. Germline assignment: CDR1 KGHSH and CDR2 LQKENI. CDR3 bases: TGTGCCAGCTCACCGCGGACAGGCCGCTCTGGAAACACCATATATTTT. Translating it yields CASSPRTGRSGNTIYF.

The chain has TRBV7-3 and TRBJ2-1; a possible D gene is TRBD1 (6 bases). Germline V CDR1 and CDR2: SGHTA, FQGTGA. Trimming took 1 base from V and 7 from J, leaving 8 bases between them. The CDR3 is 13 residues long. The CDR3 coding sequence is TGTGCCAGCAGCTTAAGTAGGGGGAATGAGCAGTTCTTC. Its translation: CASSLSRGNEQFF.

This chain joins TRBV4-1 and TRBJ1-4; D remains ambiguous. With 4 bases removed from V and 2 bases from J, the gap between germline ends came to 11 bases. This CDR3 is 15 amino acids long. Germline V gene sequence: CDR1 MGHRA, CDR2 YSYEKL. CDR3 loop: CASSRGGRTNEKLFF. CDR3 coding DNA: TGCGCCAGCAGCCGTGGAGGGCGGACTAATGAAAAACTGTTTTTT.

The V gene is TRBV19, the J gene TRBJ1-1; 11 positions agree with TRBD1. Unmatched junction bases numbered 2, after V lost 4 bases and J lost 1 base. The germline CDR1 and CDR2 sequences are LNHDA and SQIVND (reference sequence). CDR3 length equals 15 residues. Here the CDR3 DNA reads TGTGCCAGTAGTAGGACAGGGGGCGCGAACACTGAAGCTTTCTTT. Protein: CASSRTGGANTEAFF.

This clone was picked up a small number of times. This chain connects TRBV7-2 to TRBJ2-2; no clear D. Trimming cost V 6 bases and J 5 bases, with 7 bases left between them. Germline V CDR1 and CDR2: SGHTA, FQGNSA. CDR3 length: 12 amino acids. In nucleotides, the CDR3 is TGTGCCAGCAGAACACCAACCGGGGAGCTGTTTTTT. The encoded protein is CASRTPTGELFF.

The chain is built from TRBV7-9 and TRBJ1-5; D possibly corresponds to TRBD1 (6 bases). The CDR3 runs 12 residues. In germline, CDR1 is SEHNR, CDR2 FQNEAQ (reference sequence). V was cut by 7 bases and J by 4 bases, with 8 bases left in between. The CDR3 coding sequence is TGTGCCAGCAACAGGGTGAATCAGCCCCAGCATTTT. It specifies CASNRVNQPQHF.

DNA of the CDR3: TGTGCCAGCAGTTTATTTGGGGGTACCAACACTGAAGCTTTCTTT. Amino acids: CASSLFGGTNTEAFF. The chain couples TRBV27 to TRBJ1-1; D may be TRBD1 (5 bases). V lost 1 base to trimming and J lost 2 bases, with 11 bases between them. This CDR3 contains 15 residues. CDR1 and CDR2 from the germline V gene are MNHEY and SMNVEV (reference sequence).

The chain recombines TRBV30 with TRBJ1-2; 8 nucleotides match TRBD1. The V and J ends lost 7 bases and 5 bases, in that order; junction bases with no gene match: 9. The germline gives CDR1 GTSNPN, CDR2 SVGIG (reference sequence). The CDR3 length is 13 residues. CDR3 DNA: TGTGCCTTGACAGGGGCCCATGGGTATGGCTACACCTTC. This encodes CALTGAHGYGYTF.

This chain joins TRBV20-1 and TRBJ2-3; the D is unclear. The CDR3 extends over 11 amino acids. Germline CDR1 and CDR2: DFQATT and SNEGSKA (reference sequence). The V gene lost 5 bases and the J gene lost 5 bases, with 8 bases spanning the gap. This CDR3 is CSAARGDTQYF. The CDR3 nucleotides are TGCAGTGCTGCAAGAGGAGATACGCAGTATTTT.

This clone was observed a few times. A much larger clone differs by one base, so this may be a read error. Different DNA sequences within this sample yield the same CDR3. The chain uses TRBV7-9 and TRBJ2-3; D gene uncertain. V lost 5 bases and J lost 4, with 10 bases in between. The CDR3 consists of 13 residues. Per germline, CDR1 SEHNR and CDR2 FQNEAQ (reference sequence). The CDR3 spells CASSPKGPDTQYF. The CDR3, as DNA: TGTGCCAGCAGCCCCAAGGGCCCAGATACGCAGTATTTT.

This clone has more than one count but fewer than ten. At the DNA level, this CDR3 is encoded by other sequences in the same sample as well. V and J are TRBV18 and TRBJ2-5, with TRBD1 as a possible D gene (6 bases). The germline V and J ends were trimmed by 3 bases and 2 bases, with 10 bases remaining between them. The CDR3 sequence is 14 residues long. CDR1 is KGHSH, CDR2 LQKENI, per germline. CDR3 sequence reads: CASSPTGSQETQYF. The CDR3 nucleotides read TGTGCCAGCTCACCGACAGGATCACAAGAGACCCAGTACTTC.

The chain is built from TRBV18 and TRBJ1-1; D gene unclear. Trimming left V 0 bases short and J 3 bases short, with 11 bases between. The CDR3 covers 15 residues. CDR1 is KGHSH and CDR2 is LQKENI in the germline V gene. In DNA form, the CDR3 reads TGTGCCAGCTCACCACCGCCGGGGATGTACACTGAAGCTTTCTTT. Translation gives CASSPPPGMYTEAFF.

V usage is TRBV2 and J usage is TRBJ1-2, with D possibly being TRBD1 (5 bases). The V end lost 7 bases, the J end lost 7 bases, and 25 bases lay between the germline ends. CDR1 SNHLY and CDR2 FYNNEI come from the germline V gene. CDR3 length equals 16 residues. Here the CDR3 reads CASKSQQGTLGVGYTF. CDR3 nucleotide sequence: TGTGCCAGCAAATCCCAGCAGGGCACTTTGGGGGTTGGCTACACCTTC.

This rearrangement joins TRBV5-1 to TRBJ2-6, with D unclear. Per the germline V gene, CDR1 is SGHRS and CDR2 is YFSETQ. Trimming took 3 bases from V and 2 from J, leaving 12 bases between them. The CDR3 consists of 16 residues. The CDR3 DNA follows: TGCGCCAGCAGCTCAGGAGTAACAGCTGGGGCCAACGTCCTGACTTTC. It yields the protein CASSSGVTAGANVLTF.

The V call is TRBV6-5, the J call TRBJ1-2; tentatively, D is TRBD1 (6 bases). Germline CDR1 MNHEY, CDR2 SVGAGI. This CDR3 contains 14 residues. V gave up 4 bases and J gave up 9 bases, with 18 bases separating them. CDR3 in DNA: TGTGCCAGCAGTTTGGGGATGGGGGGCGAAAGCTACACCTTC. Encoded protein: CASSLGMGGESYTF.

The rearrangement uses TRBV5-6 and TRBJ1-1; 9 bases are shared with TRBD1. Germline lookup yields CDR1 SGHDT and CDR2 YYEEEE. The ends lost 3 bases at V and 0 bases at J; junction bases unmatched: 6. This CDR3 region has 16 residues. CDR3 in amino acids: CASSSGYRGLNTEAFF. The CDR3 region has the DNA TGTGCCAGCAGCTCGGGCTACAGGGGGCTGAACACTGAAGCTTTCTTT.

Worth noting for this clone: Other DNA sequences in this specimen translate into the identical CDR3. The V and J genes are TRBV5-1 and TRBJ1-4, with D possibly being TRBD1 (5 bases). The CDR3 loop spans 16 amino acids. The ends were cut back, 4 bases at V and 3 bases at J, with 16 bases in the middle. Germline V CDR1 and CDR2: SGHRS, YFSETQ. CDR3 sequence: CASSRGTDRPNEKLFF. Written as DNA, the CDR3 is TGCGCCAGCAGCCGTGGGACCGATCGACCTAATGAAAAACTGTTTTTT.

V is TRBV5-1 and J is TRBJ2-4; no clear D gene. V lost 1 base and J 4 bases, leaving 6 bases between the germline ends. The CDR3 loop spans 13 amino acids. Germline V gene lookup returns CDR1 SGHRS and CDR2 YFSETQ. The CDR3: CASSLPRKNIQYF. DNA for the CDR3: TGCGCCAGCAGCTTGCCTAGAAAAAACATTCAGTACTTC.

This clone was seen a handful of times. The genes are TRBV7-8 and TRBJ2-2, with a possible D match to TRBD1 (5 bases). Germline CDR1 SGHVS, CDR2 FQNEAQ. Trimming left V 6 bases short and J 4 bases short, with 18 bases between. The CDR3 covers 16 residues. The CDR3 here is CASRLQGPTRTGELFF. In DNA form, the CDR3 reads TGTGCCAGCAGACTCCAGGGCCCTACCCGCACCGGGGAGCTGTTTTTT.

This clone was detected only a few times. J is TRBJ1-1 and V is TRBV18; D gene ambiguous. Trimming removed 5 bases at V and 1 base at J, with 11 bases between. CDR1 KGHSH and CDR2 LQKENI come from the germline V gene. The CDR3 totals 14 residues. The CDR3 DNA sequence: TGTGCCAGCTCAACGGAGGGAGGGAACACTGAAGCTTTCTTT. Translation: CASSTEGGNTEAFF.

This clone was detected a few times. This chain joins TRBV30 and TRBJ1-1, with D unresolved. V was pared by 7 bases and J by 1 base, with 7 bases between. The CDR3 has 11 residues. CDR1 and CDR2 from the germline V gene are GTSNPN and SVGIG (reference sequence). CDR3 amino acids: CASSGNTEAFF. The CDR3 DNA reads as TGTGCCTCCTCAGGGAACACTGAAGCTTTCTTT.

The genes are TRBV5-8 and TRBJ1-2; TRBD1 matches 7 bases. The V gene end was trimmed by 4 bases and the J gene end by 0 bases; junction bases not matched to a gene: 3. CDR1 and CDR2 (germline): SGHTS, YDEGEE. The CDR3 length is 14 residues. The CDR3 DNA reads as TGTGCCAGCAGCACTGACAGGGCTAACTATGGCTACACCTTC. This encodes CASSTDRANYGYTF.

This clone was seen a few times. The rearrangement uses TRBV6-6 and TRBJ1-2, with 7 bases fitting TRBD1. Germline V gene lookup returns CDR1 MNHNY and CDR2 SVGAGI (reference sequence). The junction had 4 bases not matched to a gene; V was cut back by 4 bases and J by 2 bases. This CDR3 is built from 14 residues. The CDR3 spells CASSSQDRNYGYTF. CDR3 nucleotides: TGTGCCAGCAGTTCCCAGGACAGGAACTATGGCTACACCTTC.

A few counts support this clone. The rearrangement joins TRBV13 to TRBJ1-6, with 9 bases that match TRBD1. Losses at the gene ends were 3 bases for V and 10 bases for J; bases not matched to a gene: 4. CDR3 size: 14 residues. The germline CDR1 and CDR2 sequences are PRHDT and FYEKMQ (reference sequence). This chain's CDR3 is CASSLRQGESPLHF. Here the CDR3 DNA reads TGTGCCAGCAGCTTGAGACAGGGGGAGTCACCCCTCCACTTT.

This rearrangement joins TRBV2 to TRBJ1-5; no definite D call. V lost 4 bases and J lost 0, with 10 bases in between. The CDR3 spans 15 residues. Germline V lookup: CDR1 SNHLY, CDR2 FYNNEI. CDR3 amino acids: CASSGYTNSNQPQHF. As DNA, the CDR3 is TGTGCCAGCAGTGGTTACACAAATAGCAATCAGCCCCAGCATTTT.

This clone has only a few counts. The J gene is TRBJ2-3, the V gene TRBV29-1, with TRBD1 matching over 11 bases. J gave up 7 bases and V 7 bases, and 10 bases lay outside the gene matches. CDR1 SQVTM and CDR2 ANQGSEA come from the germline V gene. The CDR3 covers 14 residues. The CDR3 loop is CSDRDRGTGNTQYF. For the CDR3, the DNA is TGCAGCGACCGGGACAGGGGGACCGGAAATACGCAGTATTTT.